This entry features one TCR beta chain sequence. Its antigen remains unknown. Method: immunoSEQ multiplex PCR; TCRdb's copy keeps in-frame clones and lacks some. The sample records some 120,000 clones, 88% being singletons. This record belongs to a study of T cell responses to AZD1222 COVID-19 vaccine. The CDR3 is made up of 13 amino acids. Trimming removed 6 bases from V and 3 bases from J, with 12 bases in between. The germline gives CDR1 MNHEY, CDR2 SVGAGI. Study conclusions and caveats: Reports indicate that nearly half of spike-specific TCRs are directed at unmutated variant regions. The CD4 TCRs associated with vaccination extended across spike and predominated at 160-218 and 743-854. The study found Spike-specific TCR breadth and depth rose after two AZD1222 doses. Females outnumbered males among donors, who were mostly white British; clonal diversity was possibly underestimated.

This receptor was taken from an adult in good health. The chain combines TRBV6-5 with TRBJ2-7, with D hard to call. Sequenced here: peripheral blood, sampled on day 0 of MenACWY control vaccination. The CDR3 nucleotides are TGTGCCAGCAGCCCCGGGCCGCTCTACGAGCAGTACTTC. It codes for CASSPGPLYEQYF.